In this sample, the clone carrying this T cell receptor beta chain turned up a few times. The source of the sample is a study of blood T cell repertoires in COVID-19. Study-wide background: Sample material is recorded as cDNA or gDNA derived from T cells, B-cell-depleted T cells, or PBMCs.

Germline loops: CDR1 LGHNA, CDR2 YSLEER. The CDR3 contains 12 residues. Trimming pared 0 bases from V and 12 bases from J, leaving 8 bases between. TCRdb's table, derived via immunoSEQ multiplex PCR, lists solely in-frame clones and lacks some. This table has fewer than 130,000 clones, 82% appearing once. This receptor was identified in a woman aged 55-69 years with acute or convalescent COVID-19. The sequenced sample was peripheral blood. The chain combines TRBV4-3 with TRBJ1-4; D unclear. The CDR3 sequence is CASSQEAGELFF. The CDR3 nucleotides read TGCGCCAGCAGCCAAGAGGCCGGGGAACTGTTTTTT.